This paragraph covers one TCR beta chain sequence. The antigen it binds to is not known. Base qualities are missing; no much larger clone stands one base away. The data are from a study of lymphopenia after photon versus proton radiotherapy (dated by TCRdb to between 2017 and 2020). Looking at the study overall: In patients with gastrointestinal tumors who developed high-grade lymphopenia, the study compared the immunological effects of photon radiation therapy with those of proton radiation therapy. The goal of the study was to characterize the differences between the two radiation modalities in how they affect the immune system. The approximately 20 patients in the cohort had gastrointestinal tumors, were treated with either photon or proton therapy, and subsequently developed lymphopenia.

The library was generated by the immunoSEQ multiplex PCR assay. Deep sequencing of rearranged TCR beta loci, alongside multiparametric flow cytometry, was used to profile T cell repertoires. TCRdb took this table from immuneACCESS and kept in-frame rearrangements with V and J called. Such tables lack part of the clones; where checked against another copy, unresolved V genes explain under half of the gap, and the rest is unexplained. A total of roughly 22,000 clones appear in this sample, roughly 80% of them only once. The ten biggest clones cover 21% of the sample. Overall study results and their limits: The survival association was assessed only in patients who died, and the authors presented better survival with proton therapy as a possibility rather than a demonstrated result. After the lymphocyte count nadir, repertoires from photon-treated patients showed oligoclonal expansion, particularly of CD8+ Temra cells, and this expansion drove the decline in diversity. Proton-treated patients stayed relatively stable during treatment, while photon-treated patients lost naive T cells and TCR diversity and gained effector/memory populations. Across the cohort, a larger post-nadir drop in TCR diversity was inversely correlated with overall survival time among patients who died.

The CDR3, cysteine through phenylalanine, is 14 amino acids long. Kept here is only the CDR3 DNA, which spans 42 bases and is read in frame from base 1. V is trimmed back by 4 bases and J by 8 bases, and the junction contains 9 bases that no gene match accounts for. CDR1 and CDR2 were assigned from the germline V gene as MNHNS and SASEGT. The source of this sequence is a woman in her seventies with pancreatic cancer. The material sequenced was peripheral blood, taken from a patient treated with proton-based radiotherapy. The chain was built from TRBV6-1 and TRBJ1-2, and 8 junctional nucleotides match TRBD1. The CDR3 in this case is CASSALTGGAGYTF. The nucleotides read TGTGCCAGCAGTGCTCTTACAGGGGGAGCGGGCTACACCTTC.